The 15 T cell receptor beta chains reported below all come from one sample, sequenced in a study of molecular identifiers for immune sequencing clone quantification (dated by TCRdb to the late 2010s). The library was prepared using PCR. Instrument used: Illumina HiSeq 4000. TCRdb trimmed the raw reads at Q25, called clones with MiXCR and kept productive beta chains. Every entry covers one CDR3 protein and lists the most common genes and DNA from its rows. The sample table shows just under 650,000 distinct CDR3 sequences, and just under 20% are seen once. Together, the top ten hold roughly 0.9% of the sample. Sequencing was carried out using naive CD8+ T cells from blood, with Jurkat cell RNA spiked in. What this sample's cell subset or site label stands for: FACS-sorted CD8+CD4-CCR7+CD45RA+ naive T cells. The receptor source for this set is a human donor in good health. Some libraries in this study had Jurkat cell RNA spiked in.

Comment on this clonotype: This may be a read error, as it is one base from a much larger clone. The chain joins TRBV6-6 to TRBJ1-5; the match to TRBD1 covers 9 bases. From germline, CDR1 is MNHNY and CDR2 SVGAGI (reference sequence). CDR3 length equals 14 residues. V was clipped by 5 bases and J by 7 bases; unmatched bases: 6. The CDR3 bases are TGTGCCAGCAGTATACAGGGGGCAGGGCAGCCCCAGCATTTT. It is translated as CASSIQGAGQPQHF.

This clonotype was observed at least ten times. The J gene is TRBJ2-1, the V gene TRBV29-1; 7 bases match TRBD2. Germline V gene sequence: CDR1 SQVTM, CDR2 ANQGSEA. This CDR3 has 14 amino acids. The trim removed 1 base at V and 2 bases at J, leaving 2 bases unmatched. CDR3 loop: CSVEASGTYNEQFF. The CDR3, as DNA: TGCAGCGTTGAAGCTAGCGGCACCTACAATGAGCAGTTCTTC.

This clonotype has at least ten counts. The V gene is TRBV19, the J gene TRBJ2-2; possible D gene TRBD2, 7 bases. The CDR3 is 16 amino acids. CDR1 and CDR2 from the germline V gene are LNHDA and SQIVND (reference sequence). With 1 base removed from V and 3 bases from J, the gap between germline ends came to 12 bases. Here the CDR3 reads CASSIGRGRDTGELFF. The CDR3 DNA is TGTGCCAGTAGTATAGGGCGGGGGCGCGACACCGGGGAGCTGTTTTTT.

The chain couples TRBV3-1 to TRBJ2-1; D unclear. The germline gives CDR1 LGHDT, CDR2 YNNKEL (reference sequence). Trimming removed 0 bases at V and 7 bases at J, with 16 bases between. The CDR3 sequence is 16 residues long. The CDR3 DNA is TGTGCCAGCAGCCAAGATCTATCAGGCGTAAGAAATGAGCAGTTCTTC. Translated: CASSQDLSGVRNEQFF.

The table lists this clonotype with many counts. The chain couples TRBV28 to TRBJ2-5; 9 bases are a match to TRBD2. The V gene's germline CDR1 is MDHEN and CDR2 SYDVKM. Trimming took 5 bases from V and 3 from J; bases not matched to a gene: 7. The CDR3 spans 15 residues. The CDR3 spells CASSPLAGVEETQYF. CDR3 DNA sequence: TGTGCCAGCAGTCCCTTAGCGGGAGTTGAAGAGACCCAGTACTTC.

Comment on this clonotype: A read error is possible here, since a much larger clone lies one base away. The conserved closing phenylalanine or tryptophan is absent in this CDR3, likely reflecting a read error. The chain carries TRBV7-4 and TRBJ2-3; TRBD2 aligns across 14 bases. The V segment lost 5 bases and the J segment 0 bases; nucleotides outside the gene matches: 7. Germline loops: CDR1 SGHVT, CDR2 SQSDAQ. The CDR3 runs to 18 residues. The CDR3 spells CASSPGTSGSWSTDTQYS. CDR3 nucleotide sequence: TGTGCCAGCAGCCCGGGGACTAGCGGGAGTTGGAGCACAGATACGCAGTATTCT.

In its sample, this clonotype was seen many times. This chain uses TRBV10-1 with TRBJ2-3; D perhaps matches TRBD1 (5 bases). CDR3 length: 16 amino acids. CDR1 is WNHNN, CDR2 SYGVQD, per germline (reference sequence). The V end lost 3 bases, the J end lost 2 bases, and 15 bases lay between the germline ends. CDR3 protein: CASSDGGAVDTDTQYF. In nucleotides, the CDR3 is TGCGCCAGCAGTGACGGTGGGGCGGTTGACACAGATACGCAGTATTTT.

This clonotype was detected ten times or more. This chain connects TRBV9 to TRBJ2-7, with D unresolved. CDR1 SGDLS and CDR2 YYNGEE come from the germline V gene. The CDR3 length is 14 residues. Trimming took 0 bases from V and 2 from J, leaving 9 bases between them. This CDR3 reads CASSVGGSTYEQYF. The CDR3 region has the DNA TGTGCCAGCAGCGTAGGAGGCTCTACCTACGAGCAGTACTTC.

This clonotype was counted a single time. A much larger clone sits a single nucleotide away, making a read error possible. The chain links TRBV2 to TRBJ1-1; TRBD1 agrees at 7 bases. This CDR3 has 11 amino acids. Germline loops: CDR1 SNHLY, CDR2 FYNNEI. CDR3 DNA: TGTGCCACAGGGACAGACACTGAAGTTTTCTTT. Translation gives CATGTDTEVFF. The full variable domain, in which reference TRBV2 and TRBJ1-1 provide the parts outside the CDR3, is EPEVTQTPSHQVTQMGQEVILRCVPISNHLYFYWYRQILGQKVEFLVSFYNNEISEKSEIFDDQFSVERPDGSNFTLKIRSTKLEDSAMYFCATGTDTEVFFGQGTRLTVV.

The sample holds many counts of this clonotype. This chain uses TRBV7-9 with TRBJ2-7; possible D gene TRBD1, 5 bases. Trimming took 2 bases from V and 7 from J, leaving 12 bases between them. CDR1 is SEHNR and CDR2 is FQNEAQ in the germline V gene (reference sequence). This CDR3 is 13 amino acids long. The CDR3 reads CASSLRGNGEQYF. As DNA, the CDR3 is TGTGCCAGCAGCTTAAGGGGAAACGGAGAGCAGTACTTC.

This clonotype was detected ten times or more. V and J are TRBV15 and TRBJ2-5; 7 bases map to TRBD1. The V gene's germline CDR1 is LNHNV and CDR2 YYDKDF (reference sequence). This CDR3 is built from 16 residues. Germline trimming cut 5 bases from V and 5 bases from J; bases unmatched to any gene: 14. The CDR3 nucleotides are TGTGCCACCAGCGCTACCGGGACAGAGGTAGGGGAGACCCAGTACTTC. Translation gives CATSATGTEVGETQYF.

This clonotype came up many times. This chain links TRBV5-1 with TRBJ2-1; D is undetermined. V lost 0 bases and J lost 8, with 9 bases in between. The germline CDR1 and CDR2 sequences are SGHRS and YFSETQ. The CDR3 is made up of 13 amino acids. DNA of the CDR3: TGCGCCAGCAGCTTGGCAGTTCTCCATGAGCAGTTCTTC. It specifies CASSLAVLHEQFF. The complete variable domain, with remaining parts taken from reference TRBV5-1 and TRBJ2-1, reads KAGVTQTPRYLIKTRGQQVTLSCSPISGHRSVSWYQQTPGQGLQFLFEYFSETQRNKGNFPGRFSGRQFSNSRSEMNVSTLELGDSALYLCASSLAVLHEQFFGPGTRLTVL.

This clonotype came up many times. The chain is built from TRBV5-1 and TRBJ2-7, with D perhaps matching TRBD2 (5 bases). Germline lookup yields CDR1 SGHRS and CDR2 YFSETQ. Between the trimmed V and J ends, which lost 0 bases and 3 bases, there was a span of 13 bases. This CDR3 has 15 amino acids. CDR3 coding DNA: TGCGCCAGCAGCTTGGCCAGAGGGAGAGTCTACGAGCAGTACTTC. Translation: CASSLARGRVYEQYF.

In this sample, this clonotype turned up a few times. The CDR3, as DNA: TGTGCCAGTAGCCTGGGGCCCGGCTACAATGAGCAGTTCTTC. Translating it yields CASSLGPGYNEQFF. The V gene is TRBV19, the J gene TRBJ2-1; a possible D gene is TRBD1 (5 bases). V dropped 6 bases and J dropped 3 bases, with 12 bases sitting between them. Per germline, CDR1 LNHDA and CDR2 SQIVND (reference sequence). The CDR3 is 14 residues long.

The gene calls are TRBV6-5 and TRBJ1-2; a weak D match, TRBD1 (5 bases). The germline V gene has CDR1 MNHEY and CDR2 SVGAGI. Trimming stripped 0 bases from V and 3 bases from J, with 14 bases between. The CDR3 is 16 amino acids. CDR3 loop: CASSYSSSGADYGYTF. CDR3 sequence (DNA): TGTGCCAGCAGTTACTCGTCGTCCGGGGCCGACTATGGCTACACCTTC.